This T cell receptor (beta chain) was captured in a study of PD-1 blockade in mismatch repair-deficient tumors. As for the study in general: All were previously treated, progressing patients with about 11 mismatch repair-deficient cancer types. Findings and limits, study-wide: Rapid post-treatment expansion, then contraction, generally preceding radiologic response, marked tumor-resident clones.

TCRdb keeps only in-frame clones here, not all; method: immunoSEQ multiplex PCR. The sample lists under 150,000 clones, around 83% occurring once. For this clone: Its target is unknown.

PCR or immunohistochemistry showed mismatch repair deficiency in every enrolled patient. V was pared by 3 bases and J by 1 base, with 1 base of the junction left unmatched. From germline, CDR1 is SNHLY and CDR2 FYNNEI. CDR3 length: 15 amino acids. This material consisted of peripheral blood, taken 44 weeks after starting pembrolizumab. The receptor was derived from an adult with mismatch repair-deficient cancer. The chain is built from TRBV2 and TRBJ2-1, with TRBD2 identical over 9 bases. The CDR3 nucleotides read TGTGCCAGCAGTGAGGGACTAGCTTCCTACAATGAGCAGTTCTTC. Protein product: CASSEGLASYNEQFF.